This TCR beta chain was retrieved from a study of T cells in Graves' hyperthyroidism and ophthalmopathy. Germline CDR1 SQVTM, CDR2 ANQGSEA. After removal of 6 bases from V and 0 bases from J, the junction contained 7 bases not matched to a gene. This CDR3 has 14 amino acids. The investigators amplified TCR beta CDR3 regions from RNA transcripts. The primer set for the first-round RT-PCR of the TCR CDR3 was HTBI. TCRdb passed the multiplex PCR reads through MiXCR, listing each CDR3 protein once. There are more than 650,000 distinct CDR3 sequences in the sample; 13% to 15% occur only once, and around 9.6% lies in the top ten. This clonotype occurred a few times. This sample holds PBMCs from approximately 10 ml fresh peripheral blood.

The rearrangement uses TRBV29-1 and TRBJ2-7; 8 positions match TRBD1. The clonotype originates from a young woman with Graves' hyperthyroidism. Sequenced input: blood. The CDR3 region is CSVSGTGVSYEQYF. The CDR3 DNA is TGCAGCGTATCCGGGACAGGCGTCTCCTACGAGCAGTACTTC.